The 23 T cell receptor beta chains listed next were all sequenced from one sample in a study of early T cells in non-severe SARS-CoV-2 infection. TCRdb passed the 5' RACE reads through MiXCR, listing each CDR3 protein once. The data hold 40,000 to 60,000 distinct CDR3 sequences, with about 6.2% observed a single time. Specimen: whole blood, collected at baseline. Receptors were obtained from an adult who was a healthcare worker with PCR-confirmed SARS-CoV-2 infection or an uninfected control (not recorded which).

This clonotype has more than one count but fewer than ten. The rearrangement uses TRBV7-3 and TRBJ2-1; D is uncertain. This CDR3 spans 14 amino acids. Germline V gives CDR1 SGHTA, CDR2 FQGTGA. Trimming took off 5 bases at V and 5 bases at J, with 13 bases between the two ends. This CDR3 is CASSRRREDNEQFF. CDR3 DNA sequence: TGTGCCAGCAGCCGCAGGAGAGAGGACAATGAGCAGTTCTTC.

The gene calls are TRBV19 and TRBJ1-2; 7 bases fit TRBD1. V gave up 4 bases and J gave up 4 bases; unmatched junction bases: 6. This CDR3 comprises 14 residues. Germline V gene sequence: CDR1 LNHDA, CDR2 SQIVND (reference sequence). CDR3 amino acids: CASSRGQLIYGYTF. CDR3 in DNA: TGTGCCAGTAGTAGGGGACAGCTGATCTATGGCTACACCTTC. The full variable domain, completed using reference TRBV19 and TRBJ1-2, is DGGITQSPKYLFRKEGQNVTLSCEQNLNHDAMYWYRQDPGQGLRLIYYSQIVNDFQKGDIAEGYSVSREKKESFPLTVTSAQKNPTAFYLCASSRGQLIYGYTFGSGTRLTVV.

This clonotype was detected many times. V gene TRBV7-9 combines with J gene TRBJ1-1; possible D gene TRBD1, 5 bases. V lost 5 bases and J 3 bases, leaving 7 bases between the germline ends. Germline lookup yields CDR1 SEHNR and CDR2 FQNEAQ (reference sequence). The CDR3 sequence is 12 residues long. CDR3 in amino acids: CASSPTDTEAFF. In nucleotides, the CDR3 is TGTGCCAGCAGCCCGACAGACACTGAAGCTTTCTTT.

This clonotype has just a few counts. The chain uses TRBV6-5 and TRBJ2-7; possibly TRBD2 for D (6 bases). Germline values: CDR1 MNHEY, CDR2 SVGAGI. This CDR3 has 13 amino acids. With 6 bases removed from V and 6 bases from J, the gap between germline ends came to 15 bases. CDR3: CASRHPLSGEQYF. In nucleotides, the CDR3 is TGTGCCAGCAGACACCCCCTTAGCGGCGAGCAGTACTTC.

The CDR3 spells CASSFTQGGNTQYF. CDR3 sequence (DNA): TGTGCCAGCAGTTTCACCCAAGGGGGGAATACGCAGTATTTT. The V call is TRBV28, the J call TRBJ2-3, with D perhaps TRBD1 or TRBD2 (6 bases each). The germline V gene has CDR1 MDHEN and CDR2 SYDVKM. CDR3 size: 14 residues. Trimming shortened V by 3 bases and J by 7 bases, and 14 bases separated the two germline ends.

The chain links TRBV7-2 to TRBJ1-2; 11 nucleotides agree with TRBD1. The CDR3 has 14 amino acids. J lost 4 bases, V lost 4 bases, and 2 bases had no gene match. Looked up from germline, CDR1 is SGHTA and CDR2 is FQGNSA. The CDR3 DNA is TGTGCCAGCAGCTCCGGGACAGGGGGCTATGGCTACACCTTC. Translated, it gives CASSSGTGGYGYTF. Based on the CDR3 plus reference TRBV7-2 and TRBJ1-2, the full variable domain is GAGVSQSPSNKVTEKGKDVELRCDPISGHTALYWYRQSLGQGLEFLIYFQGNSAPDKSGLPSDRFSAERTGGSVSTLTIQRTQQEDSAVYLCASSSGTGGYGYTFGSGTRLTVV.

The sample holds many counts of this clonotype. The rearrangement uses TRBV6-5 and TRBJ1-2; TRBD1 matches 8 bases. CDR1 MNHEY and CDR2 SVGAGI come from the germline V gene. With 8 bases clipped from V and 8 bases from J, the junction kept 13 bases outside the gene matches. The CDR3 has 14 residues. The CDR3 is CASLSLDRDEGYTF. The DNA for the CDR3 is TGTGCCAGCTTATCTTTGGACAGGGACGAAGGCTACACCTTC.

This clonotype appeared a few times. V gene TRBV19 combines with J gene TRBJ2-7, with D tentatively TRBD2 (5 bases). CDR1 LNHDA and CDR2 SQIVND come from the germline V gene (reference sequence). CDR3 length: 15 residues. V lost 6 bases, J lost 2 bases, and 17 bases lay in between. CDR3 nucleotide sequence: TGTGCCAGTAGCCTAAAGCCCGACGGGGCCTACGAGCAGTACTTC. This translates into CASSLKPDGAYEQYF.

This clonotype occurred many times. The rearrangement links TRBV20-1 to TRBJ1-1, with TRBD1 as a possible D gene (6 bases). The CDR3 spans 14 residues. V lost 5 bases, J lost 8 bases, and 21 bases lay in between. Germline V gene lookup returns CDR1 DFQATT and CDR2 SNEGSKA (reference sequence). The CDR3 DNA reads as TGCAGTGCTCCGGAACAGGGTTCCTCCACCGAAGCTTTCTTT. It specifies CSAPEQGSSTEAFF.

This clonotype was observed at least ten times. The chain combines TRBV19 with TRBJ2-1; no reliable D call. The CDR3 consists of 12 residues. V was shortened by 3 bases and J by 7 bases, with 7 bases between the two germline ends. Germline CDR1 reads LNHDA; CDR2 reads SQIVND (reference sequence). The CDR3 DNA sequence: TGTGCCAGTAGTATCCCGTGGAATGAGCAGTTCTTC. Translated, it gives CASSIPWNEQFF. Variable domain in full (rest from reference TRBV19 and TRBJ2-1): DGGITQSPKYLFRKEGQNVTLSCEQNLNHDAMYWYRQDPGQGLRLIYYSQIVNDFQKGDIAEGYSVSREKKESFPLTVTSAQKNPTAFYLCASSIPWNEQFFGPGTRLTVL.

In this sample, this clonotype turned up many times. This chain links TRBV7-6 with TRBJ2-1; D is unclear. V gave up 3 bases and J gave up 8 bases, with 8 bases separating them. The CDR3 is 12 residues long. Looked up from germline, CDR1 is SGHVS and CDR2 is FNYEAQ. CDR3 region: CASSFIGHEQFF. The CDR3 coding sequence is TGTGCCAGCAGCTTCATCGGACATGAGCAGTTCTTC.

This clonotype was picked up many times. This chain connects TRBV20-1 to TRBJ1-1; D not certain. Germline V gene data show CDR1 as DFQATT and CDR2 as SNEGSKA (reference sequence). The CDR3 sequence is 15 residues long. Trimming took off 0 bases at V and 1 base at J, with 12 bases between the two ends. The CDR3 DNA is TGCAGTGCTAGAGATCCAGAGAGGCCGAACACTGAAGCTTTCTTT. Amino acid sequence: CSARDPERPNTEAFF.

DNA for the CDR3: TGTGCCAGCAGTTTTTGGACAGGTTACCCCTACGAGCAGTACTTC. Translated, it gives CASSFWTGYPYEQYF. This chain joins TRBV27 and TRBJ2-7; 7 bases line up with TRBD1. The ends lost 3 bases at V and 2 bases at J; junction bases unmatched: 7. Germline V gene lookup returns CDR1 MNHEY and CDR2 SMNVEV (reference sequence). The CDR3 runs to 15 residues.

This clonotype was detected many times. This rearrangement joins TRBV6-4 to TRBJ2-1, with TRBD2 matching over 8 bases. The CDR3 is 16 residues long. Germline CDR1 reads MRHNA; CDR2 reads SNTAGT. The V segment lost 2 bases and the J segment 9 bases; nucleotides outside the gene matches: 12. The CDR3 DNA reads as TGTGCCAGCAGTGACGCGGCGGGAGGCCCCTTTGGTGAGCAGTTCTTC. Translating gives CASSDAAGGPFGEQFF.

V and J are TRBV4-1 and TRBJ2-7, with D maybe TRBD1 (5 bases). Germline V gene lookup returns CDR1 MGHRA and CDR2 YSYEKL. Trimming took off 4 bases at V and 2 bases at J, with 12 bases between the two ends. The CDR3 length is 14 residues. The CDR3 nucleotides read TGCGCCAGCAGCCTACTTGGACAAGCCTACGAGCAGTACTTC. It yields the protein CASSLLGQAYEQYF.

This clonotype was detected ten times or more. V usage is TRBV7-9 and J usage is TRBJ1-1, with a tentative D call TRBD1 (5 bases). This CDR3 spans 15 amino acids. V lost 5 bases to trimming and J lost 2 bases, with 15 bases between them. Per the germline V gene, CDR1 is SEHNR and CDR2 is FQNEAQ (reference sequence). The DNA for the CDR3 is TGTGCCAGCAGCCCCAGGGTTGGGGAAAACACTGAAGCTTTCTTT. It yields the protein CASSPRVGENTEAFF. Based on the CDR3 plus reference TRBV7-9 and TRBJ1-1, the full variable domain is DTGVSQNPRHKITKRGQNVTFRCDPISEHNRLYWYRQTLGQGPEFLTYFQNEAQLEKSRLLSDRFSAERPKGSFSTLEIQRTEQGDSAMYLCASSPRVGENTEAFFGQGTRLTVV.

The sample holds many counts of this clonotype. The chain joins TRBV10-2 to TRBJ1-1; TRBD1 might be the D (6 bases). Deletions cut 7 bases from V and 11 bases from J, with 20 bases between. This CDR3 comprises 13 residues. Germline CDR1 WSHSY, CDR2 SAAADI. The CDR3: CASTRENREGAFF. The CDR3 DNA is TGCGCCAGCACCAGAGAAAACAGGGAAGGCGCTTTCTTT.

This sequence joins TRBV19 and TRBJ2-1; 7 nucleotides line up with TRBD2. The CDR3 has 16 residues. Losses at the gene ends were 5 bases for V and 6 bases for J; bases not matched to a gene: 13. Germline-derived CDR1 and CDR2 are LNHDA and SQIVND (reference sequence). CDR3 nucleotide sequence: TGTGCCAGTAGTTCCCAGAGCGGGACGCATCCCAATGAGCAGTTCTTC. It yields the protein CASSSQSGTHPNEQFF.

In this sample, this clonotype turned up many times. This chain links TRBV29-1 with TRBJ2-1; 10 bases are a match to TRBD2. Per germline, CDR1 SQVTM and CDR2 ANQGSEA. Germline trimming cut 1 base from V and 2 bases from J; bases unmatched to any gene: 5. This CDR3 spans 16 amino acids. In DNA form, the CDR3 reads TGCAGCGTTGAAGGATGGACTAGCGGTACCTACAATGAGCAGTTCTTC. It translates to CSVEGWTSGTYNEQFF.

This clonotype was counted a few times. This chain's CDR3 is CASMAYRGGTGELFF. In DNA form, the CDR3 reads TGTGCCAGCATGGCATATCGGGGTGGCACCGGGGAGCTGTTTTTT. The genes are TRBV12-3 or TRBV12-4 and TRBJ2-2; D is possibly TRBD2 (5 bases). Trimming shortened V by 7 bases and J by 4 bases, and 16 bases separated the two germline ends. The CDR3 has 15 residues.

The chain links TRBV7-6 to TRBJ2-7; the D is unclear. Between the trimmed V and J ends, which lost 2 bases and 7 bases, there was a span of 12 bases. In germline, CDR1 is SGHVS, CDR2 FNYEAQ. This CDR3 is 13 amino acids long. CDR3 amino acids: CASSLRALGEQYF. The CDR3 nucleotides are TGTGCCAGCAGCTTACGGGCGTTGGGAGAGCAGTACTTC.

This clonotype has just a few counts. The rearrangement joins TRBV18 to TRBJ2-1; TRBD2 agrees at 7 bases. V shed 6 bases, J shed 5 bases, and the junction held 7 bases outside the gene matches. The CDR3 is made up of 14 amino acids. Germline-derived CDR1 and CDR2 are KGHSH and LQKENI. This CDR3 is CASSRGREDNEQFF. The CDR3 nucleotides read TGTGCCAGCTCCCGGGGGAGGGAGGACAATGAGCAGTTCTTC.

This clonotype was counted a few times. V is TRBV29-1 and J is TRBJ2-5, with TRBD1 identical over 8 bases. Germline V CDR1 and CDR2: SQVTM, ANQGSEA. CDR3 length: 13 amino acids. With V trimmed by 6 bases and J by 4 bases, 7 bases remained unmatched. The CDR3 DNA sequence: TGCAGCGTAGACAGGGGTTTAACAGAGACCCAGTACTTC. Its translation is CSVDRGLTETQYF. The entire variable domain, with the rest obtained from reference TRBV29-1 and TRBJ2-5, is as follows: SAVISQKPSRDICQRGTSLTIQCQVDSQVTMMFWYRQQPGQSLTLIATANQGSEATYESGFVIDKFPISRPNLTFSTLTVSNMSPEDSSIYLCSVDRGLTETQYFGPGTRLLVL.